Presented here are 2 T cell receptor beta chains from one specimen sequenced in a study of radiotherapy plus CTLA-4 blockade in lung cancer. Sequenced by immunoSEQ multiplex PCR; TCRdb stores in-frame clones only, minus some. The data contain around 82,000 clones, about 87% of them singletons. Source: peripheral blood, taken from a patient treated with radiotherapy plus ipilimumab. These receptors originate from a human donor with non-small cell lung cancer that progressed on radiotherapy plus ipilimumab.

The V gene is TRBV19, the J gene TRBJ1-5; D remains unclear. V lost 2 bases, J lost 1 base, and 6 bases lay in between. Per the germline V gene, CDR1 is LNHDA and CDR2 is SQIVND (reference sequence). The CDR3 covers 14 residues. This CDR3 is CASSIYLSNQPQHF. The CDR3 DNA reads as TGTGCCAGTAGTATATACTTGAGCAATCAGCCCCAGCATTTT.

The chain carries TRBV6-5 and TRBJ1-2; D is uncertain. The germline V gene has CDR1 MNHEY and CDR2 SVGAGI. The CDR3 is 13 residues long. Trimming pared 4 bases from V and 4 bases from J, leaving 10 bases between. DNA for the CDR3: TGTGCCAGCAGTTCCATAACAGCCTATGGCTACACCTTC. As protein: CASSSITAYGYTF.